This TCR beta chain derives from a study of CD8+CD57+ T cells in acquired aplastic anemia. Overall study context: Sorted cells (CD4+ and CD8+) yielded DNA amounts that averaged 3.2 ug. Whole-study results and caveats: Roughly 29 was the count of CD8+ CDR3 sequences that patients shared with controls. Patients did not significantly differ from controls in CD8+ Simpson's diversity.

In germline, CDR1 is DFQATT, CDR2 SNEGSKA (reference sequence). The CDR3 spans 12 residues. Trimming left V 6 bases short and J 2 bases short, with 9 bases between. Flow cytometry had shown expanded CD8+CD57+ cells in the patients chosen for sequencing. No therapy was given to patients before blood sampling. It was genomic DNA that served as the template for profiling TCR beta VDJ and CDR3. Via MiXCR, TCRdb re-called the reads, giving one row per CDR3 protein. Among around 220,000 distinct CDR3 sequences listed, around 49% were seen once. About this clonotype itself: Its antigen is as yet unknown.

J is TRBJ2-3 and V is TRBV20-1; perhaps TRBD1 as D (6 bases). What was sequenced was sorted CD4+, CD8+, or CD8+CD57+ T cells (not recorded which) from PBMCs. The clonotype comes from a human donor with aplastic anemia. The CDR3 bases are TGCAGTGCCCGGACAGCCACAGATACGCAGTATTTT. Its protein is CSARTATDTQYF.